Listed below are T cell receptor beta chains from one sample, sequenced in a study of shared T cell receptors in the human thymus. The table came from immunoSEQ multiplex PCR; TCRdb's copy has only in-frame clones and leaves some out. The sample shows more than 550,000 clones, 80% to 90% of them seen only once. The sample also formed part of further work on human thymus T cells.

The sequencing input was thymocytes. Source of these receptors: a boy under two years old with a congenital heart defect. CDR3s include the opening cysteine and the closing phenylalanine or tryptophan. D genes are given only for firm matches. Size tells how often a clone was seen (once, few, many) or the class of an expanded clone, and some rows leave it out.

v_call	d_call	clone_size	cdr3_length	j_call	cdr3_nt	cdr3_aa
TRBV5-1	NA	NA	14	TRBJ2-7	TGCGCCAGCAGCCCCTGGGACACCCCCTACGAGCAGTACTTC	CASSPWDTPYEQYF
TRBV5-6	NA	NA	16	TRBJ1-1	TGTGCCAGCAGCCCTGGAGGGATCCAGATGAACACTGAAGCTTTCTTT	CASSPGGIQMNTEAFF
TRBV9	NA	NA	18	TRBJ1-2	TGTGCCAGCAGCGGAAGGGTGAAGGAAGGGGAGGTTCACTATGGCTACACCTTC	CASSGRVKEGEVHYGYTF
TRBV5-6	TRBD1	NA	13	TRBJ1-2	TGTGCCAGCAGCAGACACAGGGGGTATGGCTACACCTTC	CASSRHRGYGYTF
TRBV4-3	TRBD2	NA	16	TRBJ2-2	TGCGCCAGCAGCCAAGACCGGACTAGGGGCACCGGGGAGCTGTTTTTT	CASSQDRTRGTGELFF
TRBV5-6	NA	NA	15	TRBJ1-1	TGTGCCAGCAGCTTTAAGGGACAACGGAACACTGAAGCTTTCTTT	CASSFKGQRNTEAFF
TRBV7-2	NA	NA	15	TRBJ2-7	TGTGCCAGCAGCTTAGGGGGGGACGTCAACTACGAGCAGTACTTC	CASSLGGDVNYEQYF
TRBV14	NA	NA	17	TRBJ1-2	TGTGCCAGCAGCCAAGGGAGGCCAGGCACAAGTAACTATGGCTACACCTTC	CASSQGRPGTSNYGYTF
TRBV5-5	NA	NA	16	TRBJ2-7	TGTGCCAGCAGCTTGGTCCCCCAGACAGCCCCCTACGAGCAGTACTTC	CASSLVPQTAPYEQYF
TRBV7-6	TRBD1	NA	16	TRBJ2-7	TGTGCCAGCAGCCCGAACGGGACAGGGGAGTCCTACGAGCAGTACTTC	CASSPNGTGESYEQYF
TRBV15	NA	NA	20	TRBJ1-5	TGTGCCACCAGCAGAGATAACGAGACAGGTAGAGGGGAGCTCAATCAGCCCCAGCATTTT	CATSRDNETGRGELNQPQHF
TRBV15	TRBD1	NA	18	TRBJ1-2	TGTGCCACCAGCCGGACACTTAATCCGGGACAGGGTGTGGGAGGCTACACCTTC	CATSRTLNPGQGVGGYTF
TRBV4-3	NA	NA	17	TRBJ2-1	TGCGCCAGCAGCCAAGATCTCAGTCTAGTCTTCTCCCATGAGCAGTTCTTC	CASSQDLSLVFSHEQFF
TRBV30	NA	NA	12	TRBJ1-1	TGTGCCTGGAGTAGGGGTGTAACTGAAGCTTTCTTT	CAWSRGVTEAFF
TRBV2	TRBD2	once	16	TRBJ2-1	TGTGCCAGCAGTGAACGCGGGAGCCCAGTCTACAATGAGCAGTTCTTC	CASSERGSPVYNEQFF
TRBV5-6	TRBD1	NA	13	TRBJ2-2	TGTGCCAGCTCACAGGGGGTCGCCGGGGAGCTGTTTTTT	CASSQGVAGELFF
TRBV7-2	NA	NA	12	TRBJ1-1	TGTGCCAGCAGCTTGCCCCAGGGTGAAGCTTTCTTT	CASSLPQGEAFF
TRBV19	NA	few	12	TRBJ1-2	TGTGCCATTAGACACAACATTTATGGCTACACCTTC	CAIRHNIYGYTF
TRBV19	TRBD1	NA	13	TRBJ2-7	TGTGCCAGTACCGGGACAGGGTTCCACGAGCAGTACTTC	CASTGTGFHEQYF
TRBV19	NA	few	14	TRBJ2-7	TGTGCCAGTAGTATCGGTGGAGGGTCGGACGAGCAGTACTTC	CASSIGGGSDEQYF
TRBV4-2	TRBD2	NA	15	TRBJ2-1	TGTGCCAGCAGCCCTCACACGGGGGGGAACAATGAGCAGTTCTTC	CASSPHTGGNNEQFF
TRBV11-2	TRBD2	few	19	TRBJ2-2	TGTGCCAGCAGCTTAGCCCGGACTAGCGGGGGGGCCTACACCGGGGAGCTGTTTTTT	CASSLARTSGGAYTGELFF
TRBV19	NA	NA	17	TRBJ2-3	TGTGCCAGTAGTAGCAGCGCTCCCTCTCCTACCACAGATACGCAGTATTTT	CASSSSAPSPTTDTQYF
TRBV6-6	TRBD2	NA	15	TRBJ2-4	TGTGCCAGCAGTTACTCACGGGGGGTTGGGAACATTCAGTACTTC	CASSYSRGVGNIQYF
TRBV14	NA	NA	15	TRBJ2-3	TGTGCCAGCAGCCAAGAGCCTAGCGCCACAGATACGCAGTATTTT	CASSQEPSATDTQYF
TRBV30	NA	NA	15	TRBJ1-5	TGTGCCTGGAGTGTAAAGTCAGTTTCTCATCAGCCCCAGCATTTT	CAWSVKSVSHQPQHF
TRBV5-1	NA	NA	14	TRBJ2-7	TGCGCCAGCAGCTTGAACAGGGTACGTCACGAGCAGTACTTC	CASSLNRVRHEQYF
TRBV7-9	NA	once	18	TRBJ2-3	TGTGCCAGCAGCTTAGAAGTCCTGCTGACGGGGGGCCGAGATACGCAGTATTTT	CASSLEVLLTGGRDTQYF
TRBV28	NA	few	14	TRBJ2-7	TGTGCCAGCAGTTCATGTGGACAGACCTACGAGCAGTACTTC	CASSSCGQTYEQYF
TRBV5-1	TRBD1	NA	14	TRBJ1-2	TGCGCCAGCAGCTTGGCCGGGACAGCCTATGGCTACACCTTC	CASSLAGTAYGYTF
TRBV4-1	NA	few	13	TRBJ1-1	TGCGCCAGCAGCCAAGTCGTGAACACTGAAGCTTTCTTT	CASSQVVNTEAFF
TRBV5-6	NA	NA	15	TRBJ2-2	TGTGCCAGCAGCATCGACAGAAATTCCACCGGGGAGCTGTTTTTT	CASSIDRNSTGELFF
TRBV28	NA	once	15	TRBJ1-1	TGTGCCAGCAGCCGCGGGGGGGCTGTGAACACTGAAGCTTTCTTT	CASSRGGAVNTEAFF
TRBV2	TRBD2	NA	13	TRBJ2-1	TGTGCCAGCCCTCTTTGGGAGGGTCGGGAGCAGTTCTTC	CASPLWEGREQFF
TRBV9	TRBD1	NA	15	TRBJ1-4	TGTGCCAGCAGTGAAAAGGGGGCTTCTAATGAAAAACTGTTTTTT	CASSEKGASNEKLFF
TRBV10-2	TRBD1	NA	15	TRBJ1-5	TGCGCCAGCAGTAAGACCGGGACAGCGGATCAGCCCCAGCATTTT	CASSKTGTADQPQHF
TRBV5-4	TRBD2	NA	15	TRBJ2-1	TGTGCCAGCAGCTTGTCCCGGGAGGGGGGCAATGAGCAGTTCTTC	CASSLSREGGNEQFF
TRBV28	TRBD1	NA	17	TRBJ1-2	TGTGCCAGCAGTTTTAATAAGCCACAGGGGAATGACTATGGCTACACCTTC	CASSFNKPQGNDYGYTF
TRBV13	TRBD2	NA	16	TRBJ2-4	TGTGCCAGCACCCTTGGTAGCGGGGAGGCCAAAAACATTCAGTACTTC	CASTLGSGEAKNIQYF
TRBV15	NA	NA	12	TRBJ1-1	TGTGCCACCACGGACACCAACACTGAAGCTTTCTTT	CATTDTNTEAFF
TRBV10-1	NA	NA	14	TRBJ1-2	TGCGCCAGCTCACCCGGACAGTTTAACTATGGCTACACCTTC	CASSPGQFNYGYTF
TRBV7-9	NA	NA	14	TRBJ2-5	TGTGCCAGCAGCTTAGGTGTAGACCAAGAGACCCAGTACTTC	CASSLGVDQETQYF
TRBV5-6	TRBD2	NA	15	TRBJ2-7	TGTGCCAGCAGCTTGGCCATAGCGGGGGCCTACGAGCAGTACTTC	CASSLAIAGAYEQYF
TRBV14	TRBD1	NA	15	TRBJ2-7	TGTGCCAGCAGCCATGATGGACAGGGGCCCTACGAGCAGTACTTC	CASSHDGQGPYEQYF
TRBV4-1	NA	NA	14	TRBJ2-1	TGCGCCAGCAGCCACCGGGACACCTACAATGAGCAGTTCTTC	CASSHRDTYNEQFF
TRBV6-1	NA	NA	12	TRBJ1-1	TGTGCCAGCAAAGGGGGAAGTACTGAAGCTTTCTTT	CASKGGSTEAFF
TRBV4-1	NA	NA	18	TRBJ2-6	TGCGCCAGCAGTAACTCAGGGGAATTCAGCTCTGGGGCCAACGTCCTGACTTTC	CASSNSGEFSSGANVLTF
TRBV25-1	NA	NA	14	TRBJ1-5	TGTGCCAGCAGTGAATTGGGGGACTTTGGGCCCCAGCATTTT	CASSELGDFGPQHF
TRBV6-6	NA	few	15	TRBJ1-4	TGTGCCAGCAGTTGTACTAGAGGGTGCGGTGAAAAACTGTTTTTT	CASSCTRGCGEKLFF
TRBV7-6	NA	NA	17	TRBJ2-1	TGTGCCAGCAGCTTAGTCTCAGGGCTAGTAAGCTACAATGAGCAGTTCTTC	CASSLVSGLVSYNEQFF